The clone carrying this TCR beta chain was detected only a few times. V was pared by 5 bases and J by 0 bases, with 7 bases of the junction left unmatched. This CDR3 is 18 amino acids long. The germline V gene encodes CDR1 SGHTA and CDR2 FQGTGA. The data are from a study of T-cell reconstitution after alpha-beta-depleted transplantation in children. Unique molecular identifiers were used in preparing the TCRbeta library. TCRdb reprocessed the PCR reads with MiXCR, giving one entry per CDR3 protein. This table holds approximately 420,000 distinct CDR3 sequences, roughly 11% found once. Sample: PBMCs from the stem cell graft donor, taken from the stem cell graft. This TCR came from a human donor who donated a stem cell graft to a child with acute myeloid leukemia. The chain couples TRBV7-3 to TRBJ2-2; 12 bases are a match to TRBD2. CDR3 protein: CASSPTSGGVANTGELFF. The CDR3 nucleotides are TGTGCCAGCAGCCCGACTAGCGGGGGAGTCGCGAACACCGGGGAGCTGTTTTTT.